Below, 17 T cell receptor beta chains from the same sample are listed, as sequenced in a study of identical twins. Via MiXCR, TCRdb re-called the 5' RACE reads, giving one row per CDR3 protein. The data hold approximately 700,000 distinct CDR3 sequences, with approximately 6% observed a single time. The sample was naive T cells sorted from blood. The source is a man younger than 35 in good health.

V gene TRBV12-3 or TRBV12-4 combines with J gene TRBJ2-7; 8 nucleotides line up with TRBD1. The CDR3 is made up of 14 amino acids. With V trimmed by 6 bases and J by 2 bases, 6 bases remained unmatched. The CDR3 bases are TGTGCCAGCAGACCAGACAGGGGCGCCTACGAGCAGTACTTC. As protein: CASRPDRGAYEQYF.

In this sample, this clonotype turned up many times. CDR3 in amino acids: CASSRGQGARNEQFF. CDR3 DNA: TGTGCCAGCAGTAGGGGACAGGGGGCTCGCAATGAGCAGTTCTTC. J is TRBJ2-1 and V is TRBV12-3 or TRBV12-4; TRBD1 aligns across 12 bases. This CDR3 is built from 15 residues. Trimming removed 5 bases from V and 6 bases from J; junction bases left unmatched: 5.

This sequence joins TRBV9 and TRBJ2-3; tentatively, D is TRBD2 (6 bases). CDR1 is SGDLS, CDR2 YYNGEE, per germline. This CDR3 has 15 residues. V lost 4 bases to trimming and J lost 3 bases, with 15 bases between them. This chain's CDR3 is CASSPYGSFTDTQYF. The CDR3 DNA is TGTGCCAGCAGCCCTTACGGGAGTTTTACAGATACGCAGTATTTT. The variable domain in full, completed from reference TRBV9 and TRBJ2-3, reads DSGVTQTPKHLITATGQRVTLRCSPRSGDLSVYWYQQSLDQGLQFLIQYYNGEERAKGNILERFSAQQFPDLHSELNLSSLELGDSALYFCASSPYGSFTDTQYFGPGTRLTVL.

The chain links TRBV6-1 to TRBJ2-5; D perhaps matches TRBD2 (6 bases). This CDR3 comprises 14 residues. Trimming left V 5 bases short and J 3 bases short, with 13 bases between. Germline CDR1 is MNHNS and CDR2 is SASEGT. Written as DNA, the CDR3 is TGTGCCAGCAGTAGGCCGCGGGGTGAAGAGACCCAGTACTTC. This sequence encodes CASSRPRGEETQYF.

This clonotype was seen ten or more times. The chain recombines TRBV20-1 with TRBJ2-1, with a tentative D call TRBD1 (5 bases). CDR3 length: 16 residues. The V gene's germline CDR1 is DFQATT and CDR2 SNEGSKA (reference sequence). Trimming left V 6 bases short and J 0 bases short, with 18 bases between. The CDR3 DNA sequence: TGCAGTGCGGCGCCCGTCGGCAGGGCCTCCTACAATGAGCAGTTCTTC. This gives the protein CSAAPVGRASYNEQFF.

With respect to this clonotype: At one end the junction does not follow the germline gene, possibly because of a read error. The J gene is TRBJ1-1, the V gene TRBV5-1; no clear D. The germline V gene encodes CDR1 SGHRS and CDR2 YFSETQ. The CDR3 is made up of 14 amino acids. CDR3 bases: TGCGCCAGCAGCTTCAATGGAGGGAACTCTGAAGCTTTCTTT. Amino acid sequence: CASSFNGGNSEAFF.

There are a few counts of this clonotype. CDR3 sequence: CASSSVRGDTQYF. CDR3 bases: TGTGCCAGCAGCTCGGTCCGGGGGGATACGCAGTATTTT. The rearrangement joins TRBV12-3 or TRBV12-4 to TRBJ2-3, with D possibly being TRBD2 (6 bases). This CDR3 comprises 13 residues. V was shortened by 6 bases and J by 6 bases, with 13 bases between the two germline ends.

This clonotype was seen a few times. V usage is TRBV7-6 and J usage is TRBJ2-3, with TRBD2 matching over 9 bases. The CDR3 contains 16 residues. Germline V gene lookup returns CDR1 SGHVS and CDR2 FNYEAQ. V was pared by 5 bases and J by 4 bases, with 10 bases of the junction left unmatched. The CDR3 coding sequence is TGTGCCAGCAGCCCGAGGGCGGGAGGGCCGGCAGATACGCAGTATTTT. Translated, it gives CASSPRAGGPADTQYF.

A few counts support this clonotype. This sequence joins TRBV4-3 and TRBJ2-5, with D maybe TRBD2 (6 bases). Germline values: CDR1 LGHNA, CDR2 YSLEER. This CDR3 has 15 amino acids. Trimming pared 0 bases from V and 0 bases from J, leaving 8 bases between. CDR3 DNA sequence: TGCGCCAGCAGCCAAGACGGGGGAGACCAAGAGACCCAGTACTTC. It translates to CASSQDGGDQETQYF.

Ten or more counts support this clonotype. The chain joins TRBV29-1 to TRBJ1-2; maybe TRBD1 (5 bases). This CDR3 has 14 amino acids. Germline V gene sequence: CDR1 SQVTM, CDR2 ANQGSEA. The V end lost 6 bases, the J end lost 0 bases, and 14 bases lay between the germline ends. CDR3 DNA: TGCAGCGTGGGGCGGGACGGAACTAACTATGGCTACACCTTC. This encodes CSVGRDGTNYGYTF. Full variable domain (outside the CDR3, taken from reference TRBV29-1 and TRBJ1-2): SAVISQKPSRDICQRGTSLTIQCQVDSQVTMMFWYRQQPGQSLTLIATANQGSEATYESGFVIDKFPISRPNLTFSTLTVSNMSPEDSSIYLCSVGRDGTNYGYTFGSGTRLTVV.

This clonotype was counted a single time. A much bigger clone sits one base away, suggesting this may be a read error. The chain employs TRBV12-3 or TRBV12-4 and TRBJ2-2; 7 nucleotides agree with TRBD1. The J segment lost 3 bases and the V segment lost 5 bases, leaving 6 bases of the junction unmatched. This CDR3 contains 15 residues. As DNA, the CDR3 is TGTGCCAGCAGTCATGGACAGGAGGACACCGGGGAGCTGTTTTTT. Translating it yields CASSHGQEDTGELFF.

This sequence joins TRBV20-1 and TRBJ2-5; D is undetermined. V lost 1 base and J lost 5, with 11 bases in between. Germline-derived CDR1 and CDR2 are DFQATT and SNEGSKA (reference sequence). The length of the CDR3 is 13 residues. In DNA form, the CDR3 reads TGCAGTGCTAGAGTCCAGGCCTGGGAGACCCAGTACTTC. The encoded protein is CSARVQAWETQYF.

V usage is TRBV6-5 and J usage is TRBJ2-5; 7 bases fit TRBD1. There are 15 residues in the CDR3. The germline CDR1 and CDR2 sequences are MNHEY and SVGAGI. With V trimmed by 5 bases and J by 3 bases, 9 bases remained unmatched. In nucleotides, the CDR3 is TGTGCCAGCAGTCTACAGGGGCCTCAAAAAGAGACCCAGTACTTC. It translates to CASSLQGPQKETQYF.

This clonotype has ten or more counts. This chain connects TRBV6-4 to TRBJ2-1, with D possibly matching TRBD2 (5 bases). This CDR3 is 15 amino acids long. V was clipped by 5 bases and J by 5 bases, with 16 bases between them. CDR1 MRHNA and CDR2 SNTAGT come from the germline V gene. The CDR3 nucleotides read TGTGCCAGCAGTTTGAGTAGCGCTGATAACAATGAGCAGTTCTTC. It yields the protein CASSLSSADNNEQFF.

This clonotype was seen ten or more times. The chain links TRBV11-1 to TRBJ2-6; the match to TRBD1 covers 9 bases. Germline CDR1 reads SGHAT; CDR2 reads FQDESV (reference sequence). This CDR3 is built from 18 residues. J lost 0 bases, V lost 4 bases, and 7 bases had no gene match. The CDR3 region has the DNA TGTGCCAGCAGCTGGAGGACAGGGGACATCTCTGGGGCCAACGTCCTGACTTTC. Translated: CASSWRTGDISGANVLTF.

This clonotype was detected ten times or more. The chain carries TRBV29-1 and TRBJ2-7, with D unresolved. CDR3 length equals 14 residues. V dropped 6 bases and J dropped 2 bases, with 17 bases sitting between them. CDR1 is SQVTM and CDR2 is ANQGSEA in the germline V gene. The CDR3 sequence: CSVSRTAGTYEQYF. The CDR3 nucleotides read TGCAGCGTATCCAGGACGGCTGGGACCTACGAGCAGTACTTC.

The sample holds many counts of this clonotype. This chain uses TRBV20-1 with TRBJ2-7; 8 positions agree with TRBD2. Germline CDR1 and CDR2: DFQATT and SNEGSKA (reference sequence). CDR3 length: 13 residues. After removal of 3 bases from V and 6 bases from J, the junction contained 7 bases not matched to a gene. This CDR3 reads CSARRSGRAEQYF. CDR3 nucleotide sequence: TGCAGTGCTAGGCGTTCCGGGAGGGCCGAGCAGTACTTC.